Reported below is one T cell receptor (beta chain). The germline V gene has CDR1 LGHDT and CDR2 YNNKEL (reference sequence). The CDR3 loop spans 15 amino acids. V lost 3 bases and J lost 2, with 14 bases in between. The sample is drawn from a study of blood T cell repertoires in COVID-19. Study-wide background: Italy, Spain and the United States were the sources of the convalescent and acute COVID-19 samples. Sample material is recorded as cDNA or gDNA derived from T cells, B-cell-depleted T cells, or PBMCs.

Across about 22 US areas, participants ranged in age from roughly 18 to 95 years. Cohort allocation depended upon clinical history that participants reported. The data were produced by immunoSEQ multiplex PCR, yet TCRdb's version contains in-frame clones alone and is incomplete. This sample yields roughly 220,000 clones, of which more than 70% are seen a single time; 3.5% to 5.5% belongs to the top ten. This clonotype was obtained from a man between 25 and 39 years old with acute COVID-19. V is TRBV3-1 (or the pseudogene TRBV3-2) and J is TRBJ2-7; D is uncertain. Sequencing was done on a sample of PBMCs or T cells enriched from blood (not recorded which). This CDR3 reads CASSHTGRLAYEQYF. The DNA for the CDR3 is TGTGCCAGCAGCCATACCGGCAGGTTAGCCTACGAGCAGTACTTC.